The source of this T cell receptor (beta chain) is a study of beta chain features in type 1 diabetes. Of the isolated RNA, all was reverse transcribed, and so the sequenced material was expressed TCRB transcripts. Using immunoSEQ multiplex PCR, the repertoire was profiled, and TCRdb retains in-frame clones only, with some absent. The sample gives 140,000 to 150,000 clones, about 51% of which show up once; 0.4% to 0.5% is in the top ten. Germline V CDR1 and CDR2: MNHNY, SVGAGI (reference sequence). The CDR3 is 15 amino acids. V dropped 7 bases and J dropped 8; count of bases not matched to a gene: 10.

This sequence was found in a man between 18 and 35 years old in good health. The source material was Tregs from blood. The chain carries TRBV6-6 and TRBJ1-4; 10 bases align to TRBD1. This CDR3 reads CASTFDRGLGEKLFF. The CDR3, as DNA: TGTGCCAGCACCTTTGACAGGGGGCTTGGAGAAAAACTGTTTTTT.